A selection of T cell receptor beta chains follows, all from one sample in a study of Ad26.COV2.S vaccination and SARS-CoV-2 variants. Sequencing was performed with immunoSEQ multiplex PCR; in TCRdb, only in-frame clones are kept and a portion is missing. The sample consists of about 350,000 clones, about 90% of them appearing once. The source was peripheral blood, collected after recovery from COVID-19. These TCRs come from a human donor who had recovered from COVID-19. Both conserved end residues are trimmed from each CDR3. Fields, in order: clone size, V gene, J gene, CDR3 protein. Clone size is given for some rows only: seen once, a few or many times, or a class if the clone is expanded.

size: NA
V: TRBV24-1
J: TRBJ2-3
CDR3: ATSRDGTDTQY

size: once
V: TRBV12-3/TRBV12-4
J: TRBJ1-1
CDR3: ASSLRRGGLAF

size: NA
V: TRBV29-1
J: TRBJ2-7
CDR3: SVVGYRASGGPVSYEQY

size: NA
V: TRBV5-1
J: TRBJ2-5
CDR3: ASSLLATLEETQY

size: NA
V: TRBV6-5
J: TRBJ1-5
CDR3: ASSSGANQPQH

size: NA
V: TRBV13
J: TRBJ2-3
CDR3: ASSIIPDTQY

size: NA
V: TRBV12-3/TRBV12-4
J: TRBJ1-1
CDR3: ASSFITNTEAF

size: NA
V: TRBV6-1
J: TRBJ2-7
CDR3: ASSEAIGESNYEQY

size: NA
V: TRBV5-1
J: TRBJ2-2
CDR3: ASSLEATQGGELF

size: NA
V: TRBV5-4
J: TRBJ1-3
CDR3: ASSLGMPSGNTIY

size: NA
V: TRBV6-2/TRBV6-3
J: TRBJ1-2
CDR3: ASSYGQTGGADGYT

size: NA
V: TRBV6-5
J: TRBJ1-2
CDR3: ASSYVRGTYGYT

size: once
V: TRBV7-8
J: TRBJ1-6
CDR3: ASSLMTGPPH

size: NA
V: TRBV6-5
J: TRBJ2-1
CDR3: ASSLEPDPNNEQF

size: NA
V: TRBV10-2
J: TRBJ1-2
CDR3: ASSLKGDYGYT

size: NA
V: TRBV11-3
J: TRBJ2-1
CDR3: ASSLLGVYNEQF

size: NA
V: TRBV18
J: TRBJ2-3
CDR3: ASSPWVADTLTDTQY

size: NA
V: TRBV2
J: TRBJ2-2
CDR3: ASSEAGGGELF

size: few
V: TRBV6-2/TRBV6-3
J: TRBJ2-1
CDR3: ASSPLMGGGPHEQF

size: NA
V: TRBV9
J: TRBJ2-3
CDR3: ASSVVAGGVDTQY

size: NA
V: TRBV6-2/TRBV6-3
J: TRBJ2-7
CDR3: ASSYSGLAGGYEQY

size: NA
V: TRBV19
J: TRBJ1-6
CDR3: ASSNDLGNSPLH

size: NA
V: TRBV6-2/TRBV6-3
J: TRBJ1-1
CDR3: ASSPPVNTEAF

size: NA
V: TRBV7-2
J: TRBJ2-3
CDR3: ASSFSGADTQY

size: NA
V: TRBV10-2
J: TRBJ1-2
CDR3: ASSEWGLGYT

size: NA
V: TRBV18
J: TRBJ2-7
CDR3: ASSPFAGSDYEQY

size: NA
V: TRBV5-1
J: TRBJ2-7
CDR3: ASSLEGTEAYEQY

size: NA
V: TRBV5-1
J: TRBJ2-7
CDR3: ASRPGQGNEQY

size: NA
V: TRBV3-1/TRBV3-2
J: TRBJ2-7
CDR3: ASSADKNYEQY

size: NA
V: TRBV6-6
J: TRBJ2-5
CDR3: ASSYTPGPQETQY

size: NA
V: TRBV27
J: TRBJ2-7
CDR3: ASTWAQGPYNGAYEQY

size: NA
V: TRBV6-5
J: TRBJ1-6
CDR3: ASSKTVVSDSPLH

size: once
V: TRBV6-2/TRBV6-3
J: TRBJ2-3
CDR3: ASSYSGLAGTDTQY

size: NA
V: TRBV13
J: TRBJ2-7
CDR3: ASSAGTGGEQY

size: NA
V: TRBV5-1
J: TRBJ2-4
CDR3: ASSITSRGVEIQY

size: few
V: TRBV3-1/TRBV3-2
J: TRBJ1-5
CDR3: ASSQDPGVRPQH

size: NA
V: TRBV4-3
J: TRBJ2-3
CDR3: ASSQDGGKGSDTQY

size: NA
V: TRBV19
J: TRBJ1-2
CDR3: ASREDRAIRGGYT

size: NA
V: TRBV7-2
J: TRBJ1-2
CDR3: ASSRFQNDGYT

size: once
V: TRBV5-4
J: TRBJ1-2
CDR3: ASSIGRVYGYT

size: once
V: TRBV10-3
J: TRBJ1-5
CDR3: ATRQGDQPQH

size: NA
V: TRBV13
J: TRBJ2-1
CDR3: ASSPREGPMGEQF

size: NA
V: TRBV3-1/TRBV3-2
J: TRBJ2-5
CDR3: ASSQGTKETQY

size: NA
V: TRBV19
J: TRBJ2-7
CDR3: ASEQQGSYEQY

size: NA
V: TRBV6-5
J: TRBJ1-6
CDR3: ASSYKGGRYNSPLH

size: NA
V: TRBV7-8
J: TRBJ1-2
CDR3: ASSPRGSIIYT

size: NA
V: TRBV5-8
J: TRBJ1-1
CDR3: ASRLTGLKFSDTEAF

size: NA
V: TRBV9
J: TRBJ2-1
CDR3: ASSVTDSLNNEQF

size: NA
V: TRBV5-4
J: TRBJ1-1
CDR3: ASSSNRGTEAF

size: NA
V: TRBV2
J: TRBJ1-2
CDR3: ASSVGQGGSNYGYT

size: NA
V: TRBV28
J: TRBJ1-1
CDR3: ASRGAGTEAF

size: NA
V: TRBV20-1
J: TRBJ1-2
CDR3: SALTYYGYT

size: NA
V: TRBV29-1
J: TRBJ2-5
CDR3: SVDLALRIETQY

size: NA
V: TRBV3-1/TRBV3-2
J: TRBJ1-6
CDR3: ASSTAGIWPH

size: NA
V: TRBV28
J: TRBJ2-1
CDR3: ASSFRQGLYNEQF

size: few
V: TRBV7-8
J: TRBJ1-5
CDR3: ASSLEGLQPQH

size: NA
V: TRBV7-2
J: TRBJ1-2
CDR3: ASSPHRDYPLGYT